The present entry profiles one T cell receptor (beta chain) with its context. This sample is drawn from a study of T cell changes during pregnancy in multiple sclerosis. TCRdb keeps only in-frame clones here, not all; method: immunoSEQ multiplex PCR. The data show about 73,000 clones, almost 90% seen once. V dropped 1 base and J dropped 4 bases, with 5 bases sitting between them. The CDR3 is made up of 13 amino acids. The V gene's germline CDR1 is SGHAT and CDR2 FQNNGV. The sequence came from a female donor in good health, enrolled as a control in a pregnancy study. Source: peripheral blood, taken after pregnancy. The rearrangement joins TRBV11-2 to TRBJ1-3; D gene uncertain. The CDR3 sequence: CASSLVAGNTIYF. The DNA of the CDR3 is TGTGCCAGCAGCTTAGTGGCCGGAAACACCATATATTTT.